These 3 T cell receptor beta chains came from one sample sequenced in a study of blood T cell repertoires in COVID-19. Only in-frame clones appear in the TCRdb table, and some are missing; sequencing was by immunoSEQ multiplex PCR. The data show under 200,000 clones, 70% to 90% seen once. The material sequenced was peripheral blood. The source is a man in his 60s with acute or convalescent COVID-19.

The chain combines TRBV14 with TRBJ1-6, with D uncertain. The germline V gene has CDR1 SGHDN and CDR2 FVKESK. V dropped 4 bases and J dropped 8 bases, with 9 bases sitting between them. CDR3 length: 13 residues. The CDR3 nucleotides are TGTGCCAGCAGCCGGCTGAAGTATTCACCCCTCCACTTT. It encodes CASSRLKYSPLHF.

The rearrangement joins TRBV20-1 to TRBJ2-7, with 8 bases fitting TRBD2. The germline V gene has CDR1 DFQATT and CDR2 SNEGSKA (reference sequence). J lost 3 bases, V lost 3 bases, and 7 bases had no gene match. The length of the CDR3 is 14 residues. This CDR3 reads CSASNSAGGYEQYF. CDR3 sequence (DNA): TGCAGTGCTAGTAACTCTGCGGGAGGCTACGAGCAGTACTTC.

The chain has TRBV7-9 and TRBJ1-4; D is unclear. The V and J ends lost 6 bases and 4 bases respectively, with 9 bases between them. The CDR3 runs 13 residues. Per the germline V gene, CDR1 is SEHNR and CDR2 is FQNEAQ (reference sequence). The CDR3: CASSGEVNEKLFF. The CDR3 nucleotides are TGTGCCAGCAGTGGCGAGGTTAATGAAAAACTGTTTTTT.